This T cell receptor beta chain emerged from a study of graft-versus-host responses after intestinal transplantation. Study-wide background: For two to three years after anti-thymocyte globulin induction, all recipients took tacrolimus and steroids.

Germline CDR1 reads MDHEN; CDR2 reads SYDVKM. V gave up 4 bases and J gave up 7 bases; unmatched junction bases: 11. CDR3 size: 17 residues. By sample fraction, this clone is medium-sized. With approximately 200,000 irradiated, violet-dye-labeled stimulator cells, approximately 200,000 CFSE-labeled responder cells were plated. Sorting of proliferating CFSE-low CD3+CD4+ and CD3+CD8+ responders took place after the reaction. Clones were read by immunoSEQ multiplex PCR, and TCRdb kept only the in-frame ones, dropping some. Among under 15,000 clones listed, about 31% were seen once. Sequences were derived from alloreactive CD8+ T cells from a mixed lymphocyte reaction culture, sampled before intestinal transplant. The sample's subset: CFSE-low proliferating T cells sorted from roughly 6-day pre-transplant mixed lymphocyte reaction (GvH or HvG direction). The chain combines TRBV28 with TRBJ2-2; 11 bases map to TRBD2. This receptor was taken from a human patient who received an intestinal transplant. The CDR3 loop is CASSSLSSGRTDGELFF. CDR3 nucleotide sequence: TGTGCCAGCAGTTCACTCTCTAGCGGGAGGACCGACGGGGAGCTGTTTTTT.